Below, 5 T cell receptor beta chains from the same sample are listed, as sequenced in a study of blood T cell repertoires in COVID-19. Assay: immunoSEQ multiplex PCR; the TCRdb copy retains only in-frame clones and omits some. The sample shows some 96,000 clones, about 77% of them seen only once. Input material: peripheral blood. All receptors derive from a woman aged 70-85 years with acute or convalescent COVID-19.

CDR3 sequence (DNA): TGCAGCGTTGTTCAGGGTGGCCTTGAAGCTTTCTTT. Translating it yields CSVVQGGLEAFF. The rearrangement uses TRBV29-1 and TRBJ1-1; weak D call: TRBD1 (5 bases). Per germline, CDR1 SQVTM and CDR2 ANQGSEA. There are 12 residues in the CDR3. Between the trimmed V and J ends, which lost 4 bases and 7 bases, there was a span of 13 bases.

This chain joins TRBV7-8 and TRBJ1-5; D is perhaps TRBD1 (6 bases). With 0 bases removed from V and 4 bases from J, the gap between germline ends came to 13 bases. This CDR3 comprises 16 residues. Germline V CDR1 and CDR2: SGHVS, FQNEAQ. CDR3 in DNA: TGTGCCAGCAGCTTAGCGGGGCAGGGGACAAATCAGCCCCAGCATTTT. Protein: CASSLAGQGTNQPQHF.

This rearrangement joins TRBV27 to TRBJ1-6, with no clear D. CDR1 is MNHEY, CDR2 SMNVEV, per germline (reference sequence). Trimming pared 5 bases from V and 0 bases from J, leaving 11 bases between. This CDR3 is 16 amino acids long. The CDR3 DNA is TGTGCCAGCAGTCTTAAGAGCTCCTCCTATAATTCACCCCTCCACTTT. It translates to CASSLKSSSYNSPLHF.

The chain is built from TRBV3-1 (or the pseudogene TRBV3-2) and TRBJ1-1, with unresolved D. Germline CDR1 is LGHDT and CDR2 is YNNKEL (reference sequence). The CDR3 has 12 amino acids. Trimming took off 1 base at V and 11 bases at J, with 11 bases between the two ends. The CDR3 spells CASSQGRIGAFF. CDR3 in DNA: TGTGCCAGCAGCCAAGGGAGGATTGGGGCTTTCTTT.

This chain links TRBV7-3 with TRBJ2-1, with D possibly being TRBD1 (6 bases). V was trimmed by 2 bases and J by 4 bases, leaving 9 bases between them. Germline V gene sequence: CDR1 SGHTA, CDR2 FQGTGA. The CDR3 spans 14 residues. The CDR3 here is CASSLPGVYNEQFF. DNA for the CDR3: TGTGCCAGCAGCTTACCAGGGGTATACAATGAGCAGTTCTTC.